This is a list of T cell receptor beta chains from one sample in a study of cytomegalovirus exposure and HLA in healthy donors. TCRdb keeps only in-frame clones here, not all; method: immunoSEQ multiplex PCR. The sample has 150,000 to 200,000 clones, approximately 86% seen once. What was sequenced was PBMCs. Receptors were obtained from a man younger than 45 in good health and CMV-seropositive. CDR3s include the opening cysteine and the closing phenylalanine or tryptophan. A D gene is named only where the DNA matches it firmly. Clone size is stated in some rows and not others, as once, few, many or a class when expanded.

abundance: NA; j_gene: TRBJ2-1; d_gene: TRBD2; v_gene: TRBV28; CDR3aa: CASRPIPTSGANEQFF; CDR3nt: TGTGCCAGCAGGCCGATCCCGACTAGCGGGGCAAATGAGCAGTTCTTC
abundance: NA; j_gene: TRBJ2-1; d_gene: TRBD2; v_gene: TRBV19; CDR3aa: CASSIDSSGSYNEQFF; CDR3nt: TGTGCCAGTAGTATAGATAGCAGCGGGAGCTACAATGAGCAGTTCTTC
abundance: NA; j_gene: TRBJ2-5; d_gene: NA; v_gene: TRBV9; CDR3aa: CASSVATGRGETQYF; CDR3nt: TGTGCCAGCAGCGTAGCTACGGGCAGGGGAGAGACCCAGTACTTC
abundance: few; j_gene: TRBJ1-6; d_gene: NA; v_gene: TRBV7-8; CDR3aa: CASRGVGNSPLHF; CDR3nt: TGTGCCAGCAGGGGGGTTGGTAATTCACCCCTCCACTTT
abundance: NA; j_gene: TRBJ2-7; d_gene: NA; v_gene: TRBV5-4; CDR3aa: CASSAPDGIYEQYF; CDR3nt: TGTGCCAGCAGCGCCCCGGACGGAATCTACGAGCAGTACTTC
abundance: NA; j_gene: TRBJ1-5; d_gene: NA; v_gene: TRBV5-5; CDR3aa: CASSFRPLDSNQPQHF; CDR3nt: TGTGCCAGCAGCTTTAGGCCCTTAGATAGCAATCAGCCCCAGCATTTT
abundance: NA; j_gene: TRBJ2-7; d_gene: NA; v_gene: TRBV10-2; CDR3aa: CASSEPGTFSYEQYF; CDR3nt: TGCGCCAGCAGTGAGCCGGGAACCTTCTCCTACGAGCAGTACTTC
abundance: NA; j_gene: TRBJ2-3; d_gene: TRBD1; v_gene: TRBV5-1; CDR3aa: CASSSQPWTGNLASTDTQYF; CDR3nt: TGCGCCAGCAGCTCACAACCGTGGACAGGAAACCTTGCTAGCACAGATACGCAGTATTTT
abundance: NA; j_gene: TRBJ1-1; d_gene: NA; v_gene: TRBV7-9; CDR3aa: CASSQLAEHTEAFF; CDR3nt: TGTGCCAGCAGCCAACTAGCGGAGCACACTGAAGCTTTCTTT
abundance: NA; j_gene: TRBJ2-7; d_gene: NA; v_gene: TRBV27; CDR3aa: CASSLQGNYEQYF; CDR3nt: TGTGCCAGCAGTTTACAGGGTAACTACGAGCAGTACTTC
abundance: NA; j_gene: TRBJ1-1; d_gene: NA; v_gene: TRBV6-5; CDR3aa: CASSYSNRGTTEAFF; CDR3nt: TGTGCCAGCAGTTACTCGAATCGGGGAACGACTGAAGCTTTCTTT
abundance: NA; j_gene: TRBJ1-5; d_gene: NA; v_gene: TRBV6-6; CDR3aa: CASTPRGNQPQHF; CDR3nt: TGTGCCAGCACCCCCCGGGGGAATCAGCCCCAGCATTTT
abundance: NA; j_gene: TRBJ2-1; d_gene: TRBD1; v_gene: TRBV7-9; CDR3aa: CASSFGQGVWDEQFF; CDR3nt: TGTGCCAGCAGCTTTGGACAGGGTGTCTGGGATGAGCAGTTCTTC
abundance: NA; j_gene: TRBJ1-1; d_gene: NA; v_gene: TRBV5-1; CDR3aa: CASSLEVNTEAFF; CDR3nt: TGCGCCAGCAGCTTAGAAGTGAACACTGAAGCTTTCTTT
abundance: NA; j_gene: TRBJ1-2; d_gene: NA; v_gene: TRBV11-2; CDR3aa: CASSPGVDYGYTF; CDR3nt: TGTGCCAGCAGCCCTGGGGTTGACTATGGCTACACCTTC
abundance: NA; j_gene: TRBJ1-1; d_gene: TRBD1; v_gene: TRBV19; CDR3aa: CASSMGTGANTEAFF; CDR3nt: TGTGCCAGTAGTATGGGGACAGGGGCGAACACTGAAGCTTTCTTT
abundance: NA; j_gene: TRBJ1-1; d_gene: NA; v_gene: TRBV5-4; CDR3aa: CASSLRPVVNTEAFF; CDR3nt: TGTGCCAGCAGCTTGCGGCCAGTAGTGAACACTGAAGCTTTCTTT
abundance: NA; j_gene: TRBJ2-5; d_gene: TRBD2; v_gene: TRBV9; CDR3aa: CASSLYGTSGEQETQYF; CDR3nt: TGTGCCAGCAGCTTATACGGGACTAGCGGGGAGCAAGAGACCCAGTACTTC
abundance: NA; j_gene: TRBJ2-1; d_gene: TRBD1; v_gene: TRBV19; CDR3aa: CASSRGTGYGGEQFF; CDR3nt: TGTGCCAGTAGTAGAGGGACAGGGTATGGTGGTGAGCAGTTCTTC
abundance: NA; j_gene: TRBJ1-5; d_gene: TRBD1; v_gene: TRBV28; CDR3aa: CASRTTGGNQPQHF; CDR3nt: TGTGCCAGCAGAACGACAGGGGGCAATCAGCCCCAGCATTTT
abundance: NA; j_gene: TRBJ2-3; d_gene: NA; v_gene: TRBV19; CDR3aa: CASSLGSTDTQYF; CDR3nt: TGTGCCAGTAGTTTGGGTAGCACAGATACGCAGTATTTT
abundance: NA; j_gene: TRBJ2-5; d_gene: NA; v_gene: TRBV6-6; CDR3aa: CASSYHLRGGQETQYF; CDR3nt: TGTGCCAGCAGTTACCATCTCAGGGGTGGTCAAGAGACCCAGTACTTC
abundance: NA; j_gene: TRBJ2-7; d_gene: NA; v_gene: TRBV6-5; CDR3aa: CASKKGGEQYF; CDR3nt: TGTGCCAGCAAGAAAGGGGGTGAGCAGTACTTC
abundance: NA; j_gene: TRBJ2-2; d_gene: NA; v_gene: TRBV4-3; CDR3aa: CASSQAAGQNTGELFF; CDR3nt: TGCGCCAGCAGCCAAGCTGCGGGACAAAACACCGGGGAGCTGTTTTTT
abundance: NA; j_gene: TRBJ1-5; d_gene: NA; v_gene: TRBV7-2; CDR3aa: CASSLGPGGQPQHF; CDR3nt: TGTGCCAGCAGCTTAGGACCAGGCGGTCAGCCCCAGCATTTT
abundance: NA; j_gene: TRBJ1-1; d_gene: NA; v_gene: TRBV19; CDR3aa: CASTPGRGAAEAFF; CDR3nt: TGTGCCAGTACCCCCGGGAGGGGGGCCGCTGAAGCTTTCTTT
abundance: NA; j_gene: TRBJ1-1; d_gene: NA; v_gene: TRBV29-1; CDR3aa: CSVAKRPERTEAFF; CDR3nt: TGCAGCGTTGCCAAAAGGCCGGAACGGACTGAAGCTTTCTTT
abundance: NA; j_gene: TRBJ1-1; d_gene: NA; v_gene: TRBV28; CDR3aa: CASSLPPRQGEAFF; CDR3nt: TGTGCCAGCAGTTTACCACCTAGGCAGGGAGAAGCTTTCTTT
abundance: NA; j_gene: TRBJ2-1; d_gene: NA; v_gene: TRBV7-8; CDR3aa: CASSLSGESSYNEQFF; CDR3nt: TGTGCCAGCAGCCTCTCGGGGGAGAGCTCCTACAATGAGCAGTTCTTC
abundance: NA; j_gene: TRBJ1-2; d_gene: NA; v_gene: TRBV13; CDR3aa: CASSLPPPNGYTF; CDR3nt: TGTGCCAGCAGCTTACCCCCCCCGAACGGCTACACCTTC
abundance: NA; j_gene: TRBJ2-1; d_gene: NA; v_gene: TRBV15; CDR3aa: CATSLDGDEQFF; CDR3nt: TGTGCCACCAGCCTGGACGGGGATGAGCAGTTCTTC
abundance: NA; j_gene: TRBJ2-3; d_gene: NA; v_gene: TRBV5-1; CDR3aa: CASSLLGRPNTDTQYF; CDR3nt: TGCGCCAGCAGCTTGTTAGGGCGCCCAAACACAGATACGCAGTATTTT
abundance: NA; j_gene: TRBJ2-7; d_gene: NA; v_gene: TRBV6-5; CDR3aa: CASSYSRGFEQYF; CDR3nt: TGTGCCAGCAGTTACTCGAGAGGGTTCGAGCAGTACTTC
abundance: many; j_gene: TRBJ1-1; d_gene: NA; v_gene: TRBV10-1; CDR3aa: CASPWVMNTEAFF; CDR3nt: TGCGCCAGCCCGTGGGTGATGAACACTGAAGCTTTCTTT
abundance: NA; j_gene: TRBJ2-2; d_gene: NA; v_gene: TRBV4-3; CDR3aa: CASSQRNGELFF; CDR3nt: TGCGCCAGCAGCCAAAGGAACGGGGAGCTGTTTTTT
abundance: NA; j_gene: TRBJ2-2; d_gene: NA; v_gene: TRBV9; CDR3aa: CASSSSRVAGELFF; CDR3nt: TGTGCCAGCAGCTCAAGTAGAGTGGCCGGGGAGCTGTTTTTT
abundance: once; j_gene: TRBJ2-1; d_gene: TRBD2; v_gene: TRBV27; CDR3aa: CASSGGGEQFF; CDR3nt: TGTGCCAGCAGTGGGGGGGGTGAGCAGTTCTTC
abundance: NA; j_gene: TRBJ1-1; d_gene: NA; v_gene: TRBV11-2; CDR3aa: CASSPNTHTEAFF; CDR3nt: TGTGCCAGCAGCCCGAATACCCACACTGAAGCTTTCTTT
abundance: NA; j_gene: TRBJ2-2; d_gene: TRBD1; v_gene: TRBV5-1; CDR3aa: CASSPRTGDTGELFF; CDR3nt: TGCGCCAGCAGCCCCCGGACAGGGGACACCGGGGAGCTGTTTTTT
abundance: NA; j_gene: TRBJ2-7; d_gene: NA; v_gene: TRBV19; CDR3aa: CASSPDPGADYEQYF; CDR3nt: TGTGCCAGTAGTCCGGACCCGGGAGCAGACTACGAGCAGTACTTC
abundance: NA; j_gene: TRBJ2-7; d_gene: NA; v_gene: TRBV6-5; CDR3aa: CASSYYGRVEEQYF; CDR3nt: TGTGCCAGCAGTTATTACGGACGGGTTGAAGAGCAGTACTTC
abundance: NA; j_gene: TRBJ1-2; d_gene: NA; v_gene: TRBV5-6; CDR3aa: CASRQGGGYTF; CDR3nt: TGTGCCAGCAGACAGGGAGGAGGCTACACCTTC
abundance: NA; j_gene: TRBJ2-3; d_gene: TRBD1; v_gene: TRBV29-1; CDR3aa: CSVVQGATDTQYF; CDR3nt: TGCAGCGTTGTGCAGGGGGCCACAGATACGCAGTATTTT
abundance: NA; j_gene: TRBJ2-1; d_gene: TRBD2; v_gene: TRBV7-3; CDR3aa: CASSPSGRANEQFF; CDR3nt: TGTGCCAGCAGCCCTAGCGGGAGGGCCAATGAGCAGTTCTTC
abundance: NA; j_gene: TRBJ2-1; d_gene: NA; v_gene: TRBV13; CDR3aa: CASSFGQGGGNEQFF; CDR3nt: TGTGCCAGCAGCTTTGGCCAGGGGGGCGGGAATGAGCAGTTCTTC
abundance: few; j_gene: TRBJ2-5; d_gene: NA; v_gene: TRBV2; CDR3aa: CASSGITSLADQETQYF; CDR3nt: TGTGCCAGCAGTGGGATAACGTCTTTGGCAGACCAAGAGACCCAGTACTTC
abundance: NA; j_gene: TRBJ2-3; d_gene: NA; v_gene: TRBV7-3; CDR3aa: CASSRNRADTQYF; CDR3nt: TGTGCCAGCAGCAGAAACAGGGCTGATACGCAGTATTTT
abundance: once; j_gene: TRBJ2-7; d_gene: TRBD1; v_gene: TRBV10-3; CDR3aa: CAISGDGTGDYEQYF; CDR3nt: TGTGCCATCAGTGGGGACGGGACAGGGGACTACGAGCAGTACTTC
abundance: NA; j_gene: TRBJ1-3; d_gene: NA; v_gene: TRBV6-1; CDR3aa: CASSGGVSGNTIYF; CDR3nt: TGTGCCAGCTCGGGCGGGGTCTCTGGAAACACCATATATTTT
abundance: NA; j_gene: TRBJ2-5; d_gene: NA; v_gene: TRBV9; CDR3aa: CASSVGIDGIRSEETQYF; CDR3nt: TGTGCCAGCAGCGTAGGAATTGATGGCATACGTAGCGAAGAGACCCAGTACTTC
abundance: NA; j_gene: TRBJ1-2; d_gene: NA; v_gene: TRBV6-5; CDR3aa: CASRRGGGNYGYTF; CDR3nt: TGTGCCAGCAGGCGTGGCGGGGGGAACTATGGCTACACCTTC
abundance: once; j_gene: TRBJ2-1; d_gene: NA; v_gene: TRBV5-6; CDR3aa: CASSWTGVPYEQFF; CDR3nt: TGTGCCAGCAGCTGGACCGGGGTCCCGTATGAGCAGTTCTTC
abundance: NA; j_gene: TRBJ1-1; d_gene: NA; v_gene: TRBV28; CDR3aa: CASSFQGAHTEAFF; CDR3nt: TGTGCCAGCAGTTTCCAGGGCGCGCACACTGAAGCTTTCTTT
abundance: NA; j_gene: TRBJ2-2; d_gene: TRBD1; v_gene: TRBV5-6; CDR3aa: CASSLALDRGRGGELFF; CDR3nt: TGTGCCAGCAGCTTAGCTCTGGACAGGGGGCGGGGCGGGGAGCTGTTTTTT
abundance: NA; j_gene: TRBJ1-2; d_gene: NA; v_gene: TRBV7-6; CDR3aa: CASSSRPSGAYGYTF; CDR3nt: TGTGCCAGCAGCTCCCGCCCCTCCGGCGCCTATGGCTACACCTTC
abundance: NA; j_gene: TRBJ2-7; d_gene: TRBD1; v_gene: TRBV11-2; CDR3aa: CASSIRDRGLEQYF; CDR3nt: TGTGCCAGCAGCATTCGGGACAGGGGGCTCGAGCAGTACTTC
abundance: few; j_gene: TRBJ1-5; d_gene: NA; v_gene: TRBV28; CDR3aa: CASQDFSDNQPQHF; CDR3nt: TGTGCCAGCCAGGACTTCAGCGACAATCAGCCCCAGCATTTT
abundance: NA; j_gene: TRBJ2-2; d_gene: NA; v_gene: TRBV5-4; CDR3aa: CASPRQSGQNTGELFF; CDR3nt: TGTGCCAGCCCCCGCCAGAGCGGACAGAACACCGGGGAGCTGTTTTTT
abundance: NA; j_gene: TRBJ2-7; d_gene: TRBD1; v_gene: TRBV6-5; CDR3aa: CASRPRGQLHEQYF; CDR3nt: TGTGCCAGCAGACCCAGGGGGCAACTTCACGAGCAGTACTTC